This T cell receptor beta chain was retrieved from a study of T-cell reconstitution after alpha-beta-depleted transplantation in children. Study-level results: Some patients' high day-60 TCRbeta diversity was attributed to recipient cells surviving conditioning. A year had passed since transplant, and T-cell counts and diversity by then came mostly from newly produced T cells. Several hundred expanded graft clones reportedly gave rise to the alpha-beta T cells present about two months after transplant.

The library targeted TCRbeta and was prepared with unique molecular identifiers. A single record per CDR3 protein comes from TCRdb applying MiXCR to the PCR reads. This sample has hundreds of thousands of distinct CDR3 sequences, with 10% to 15% found just once. CDR1 is LNHNV and CDR2 is YYDKDF in the germline V gene (reference sequence). V dropped 3 bases and J dropped 3 bases, with 2 bases sitting between them. The CDR3 is 12 residues long. Comment on this clonotype: As yet, its antigen is unknown.

The receptor was derived from a male patient under 18 who had a stem cell transplant for acute myeloid leukemia, so the T cells may come from the graft donor. Specimen: PBMCs, mostly from graft donor cells, collected 360 days after TCRalphabeta/CD19-depleted stem cell transplant. The V call is TRBV15, the J call TRBJ2-2, with D hard to call. CDR3 region: CATSSHTGELFF. The CDR3 DNA reads as TGTGCCACCAGCAGCCACACCGGGGAGCTGTTTTTT.